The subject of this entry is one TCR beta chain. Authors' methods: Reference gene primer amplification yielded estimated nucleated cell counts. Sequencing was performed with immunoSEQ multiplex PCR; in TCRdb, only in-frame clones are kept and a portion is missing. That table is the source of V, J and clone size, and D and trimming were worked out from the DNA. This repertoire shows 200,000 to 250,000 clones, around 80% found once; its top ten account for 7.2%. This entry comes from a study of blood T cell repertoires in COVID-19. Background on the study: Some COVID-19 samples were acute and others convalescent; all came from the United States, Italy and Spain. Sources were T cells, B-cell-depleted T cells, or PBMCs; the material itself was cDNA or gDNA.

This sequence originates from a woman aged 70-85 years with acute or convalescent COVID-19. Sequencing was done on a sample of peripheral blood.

This chain's CDR3 is CASSPDGAYEQYV. The CDR3 coding sequence is TGCGCCAGCAGCCCCGACGGAGCCTACGAGCAGTACGTC. This rearrangement joins TRBV5-1 to TRBJ2-7; D gene uncertain. CDR3 length: 13 residues. V was shortened by 4 bases and J by 2 bases, with 10 bases between the two germline ends. Per the germline V gene, CDR1 is SGHRS and CDR2 is YFSETQ.